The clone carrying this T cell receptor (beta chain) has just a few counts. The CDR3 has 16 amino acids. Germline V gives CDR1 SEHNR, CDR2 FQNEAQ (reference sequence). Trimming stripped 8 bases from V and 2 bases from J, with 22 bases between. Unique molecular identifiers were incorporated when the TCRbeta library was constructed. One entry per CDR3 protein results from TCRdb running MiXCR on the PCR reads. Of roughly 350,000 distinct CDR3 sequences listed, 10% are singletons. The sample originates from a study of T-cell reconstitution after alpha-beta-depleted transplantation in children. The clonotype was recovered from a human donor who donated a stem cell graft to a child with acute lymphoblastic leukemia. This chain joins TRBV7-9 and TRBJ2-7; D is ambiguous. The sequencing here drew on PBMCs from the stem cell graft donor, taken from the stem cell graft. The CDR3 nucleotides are TGTGCCAGCTCCTCTAGAGGCTTGGACGGAACCTACGAGCAGTACTTC. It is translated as CASSSRGLDGTYEQYF.